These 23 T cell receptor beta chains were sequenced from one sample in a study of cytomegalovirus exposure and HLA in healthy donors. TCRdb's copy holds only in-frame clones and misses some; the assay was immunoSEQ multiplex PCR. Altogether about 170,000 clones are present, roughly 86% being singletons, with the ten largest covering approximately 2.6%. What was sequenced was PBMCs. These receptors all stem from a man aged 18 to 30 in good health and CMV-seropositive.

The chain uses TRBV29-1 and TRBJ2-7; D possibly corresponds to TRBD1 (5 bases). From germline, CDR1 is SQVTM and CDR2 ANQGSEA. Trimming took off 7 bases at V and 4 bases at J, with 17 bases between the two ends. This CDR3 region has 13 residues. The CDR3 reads CSARQGAQYEQYF. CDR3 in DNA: TGCAGCGCTCGGCAAGGGGCCCAATACGAGCAGTACTTC.

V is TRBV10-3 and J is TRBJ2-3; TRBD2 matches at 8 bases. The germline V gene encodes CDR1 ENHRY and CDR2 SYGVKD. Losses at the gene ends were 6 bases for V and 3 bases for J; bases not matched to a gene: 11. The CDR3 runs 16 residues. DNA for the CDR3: TGTGCCATCAGAAAACGGGGGGGCGGGAGTACAGATACGCAGTATTTT. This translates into CAIRKRGGGSTDTQYF.

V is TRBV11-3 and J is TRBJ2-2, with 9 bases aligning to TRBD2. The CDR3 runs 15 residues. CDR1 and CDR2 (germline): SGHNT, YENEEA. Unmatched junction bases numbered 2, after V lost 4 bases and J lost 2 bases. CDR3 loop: CASSWTSANTGELFF. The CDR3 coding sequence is TGTGCCAGCAGCTGGACTAGCGCCAACACCGGGGAGCTGTTTTTT.

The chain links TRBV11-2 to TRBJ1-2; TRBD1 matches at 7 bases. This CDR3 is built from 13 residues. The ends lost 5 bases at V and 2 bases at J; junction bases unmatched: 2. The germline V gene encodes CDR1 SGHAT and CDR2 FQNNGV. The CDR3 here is CASSAGQNYGYTF. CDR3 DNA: TGTGCCAGCAGCGCGGGACAGAACTATGGCTACACCTTC. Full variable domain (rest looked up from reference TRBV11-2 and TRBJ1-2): EAGVAQSPRYKIIEKRQSVAFWCNPISGHATLYWYQQILGQGPKLLIQFQNNGVVDDSQLPKDRFSAERLKGVDSTLKIQPAKLEDSAVYLCASSAGQNYGYTFGSGTRLTVV.

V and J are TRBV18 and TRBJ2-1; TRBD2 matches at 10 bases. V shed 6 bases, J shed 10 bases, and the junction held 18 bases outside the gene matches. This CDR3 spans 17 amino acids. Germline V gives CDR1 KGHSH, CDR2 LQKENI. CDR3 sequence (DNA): TGTGCCAGCTCTCCTCCGTCCAGCGGGGGGGCCCGGAGGGAGCAGTTCTTC. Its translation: CASSPPSSGGARREQFF.

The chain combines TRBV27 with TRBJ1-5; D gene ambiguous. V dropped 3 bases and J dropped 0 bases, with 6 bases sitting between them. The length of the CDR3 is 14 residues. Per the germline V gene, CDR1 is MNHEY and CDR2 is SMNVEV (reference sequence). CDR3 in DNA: TGTGCCAGCAGTTTGAGGGCTAGCAATCAGCCCCAGCATTTT. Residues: CASSLRASNQPQHF.

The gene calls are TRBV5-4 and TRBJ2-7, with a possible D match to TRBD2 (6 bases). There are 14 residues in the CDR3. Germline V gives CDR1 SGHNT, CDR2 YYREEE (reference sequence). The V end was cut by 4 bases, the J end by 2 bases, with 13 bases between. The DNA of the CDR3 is TGTGCCAGCAGCCCGGGACTTACGACCTACGAGCAGTACTTC. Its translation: CASSPGLTTYEQYF. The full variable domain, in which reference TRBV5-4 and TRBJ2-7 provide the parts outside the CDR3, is ETGVTQSPTHLIKTRGQQVTLRCSSQSGHNTVSWYQQALGQGPQFIFQYYREEENGRGNFPPRFSGLQFPNYSSELNVNALELDDSALYLCASSPGLTTYEQYFGPGTRLTVT.

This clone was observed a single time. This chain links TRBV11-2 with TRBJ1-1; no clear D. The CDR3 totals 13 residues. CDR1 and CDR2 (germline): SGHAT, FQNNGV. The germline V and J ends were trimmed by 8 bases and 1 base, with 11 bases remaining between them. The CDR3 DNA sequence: TGTGCCAGCGCCGTGGGGAGGAACACTGAAGCTTTCTTT. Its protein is CASAVGRNTEAFF. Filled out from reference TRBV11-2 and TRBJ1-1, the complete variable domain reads EAGVAQSPRYKIIEKRQSVAFWCNPISGHATLYWYQQILGQGPKLLIQFQNNGVVDDSQLPKDRFSAERLKGVDSTLKIQPAKLEDSAVYLCASAVGRNTEAFFGQGTRLTVV.

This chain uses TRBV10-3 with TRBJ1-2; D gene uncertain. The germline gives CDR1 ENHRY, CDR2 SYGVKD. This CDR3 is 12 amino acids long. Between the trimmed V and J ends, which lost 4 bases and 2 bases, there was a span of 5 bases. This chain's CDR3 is CAISVLNYGYTF. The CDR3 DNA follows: TGTGCCATCAGTGTATTAAACTATGGCTACACCTTC.

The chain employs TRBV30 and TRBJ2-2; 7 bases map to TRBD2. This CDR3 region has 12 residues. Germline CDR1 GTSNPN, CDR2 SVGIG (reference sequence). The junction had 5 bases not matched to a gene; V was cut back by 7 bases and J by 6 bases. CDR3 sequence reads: CAFETSPGELFF. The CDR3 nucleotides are TGTGCCTTTGAGACTAGCCCCGGGGAGCTGTTTTTT.

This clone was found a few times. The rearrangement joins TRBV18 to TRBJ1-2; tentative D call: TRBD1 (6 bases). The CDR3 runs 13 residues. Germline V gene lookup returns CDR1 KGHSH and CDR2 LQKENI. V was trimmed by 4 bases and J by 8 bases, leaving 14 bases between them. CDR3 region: CASSQEQGRGYTF. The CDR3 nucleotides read TGTGCCAGCTCACAAGAACAGGGCCGCGGCTACACCTTC.

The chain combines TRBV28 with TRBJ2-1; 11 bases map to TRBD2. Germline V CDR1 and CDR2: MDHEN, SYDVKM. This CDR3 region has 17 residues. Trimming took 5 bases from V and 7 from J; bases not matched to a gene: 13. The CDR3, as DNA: TGTGCCAGCAGTAGTACTAGTAGCGGGAGGGTGGTGAATGAGCAGTTCTTC. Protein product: CASSSTSSGRVVNEQFF.

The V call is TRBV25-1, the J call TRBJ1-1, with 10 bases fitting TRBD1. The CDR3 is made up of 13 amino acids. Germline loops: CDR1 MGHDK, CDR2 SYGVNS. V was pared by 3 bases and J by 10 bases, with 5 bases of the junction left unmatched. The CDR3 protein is CASSDGDRGRAFF. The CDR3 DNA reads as TGTGCCAGCAGTGACGGAGACAGGGGGCGAGCTTTCTTT.

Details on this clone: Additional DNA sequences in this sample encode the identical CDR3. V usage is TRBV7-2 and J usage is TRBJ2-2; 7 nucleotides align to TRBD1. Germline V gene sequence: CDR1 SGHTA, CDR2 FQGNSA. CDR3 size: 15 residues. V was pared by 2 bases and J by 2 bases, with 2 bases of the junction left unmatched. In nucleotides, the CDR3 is TGTGCCAGCAGCTTAAGAGGGGGCAACACCGGGGAGCTGTTTTTT. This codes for CASSLRGGNTGELFF.

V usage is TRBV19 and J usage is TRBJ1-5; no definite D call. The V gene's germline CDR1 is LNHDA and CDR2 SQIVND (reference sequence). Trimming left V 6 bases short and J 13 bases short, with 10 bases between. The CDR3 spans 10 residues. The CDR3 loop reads CASRGVAQHF. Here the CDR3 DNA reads TGTGCCAGTAGGGGCGTGGCGCAGCATTTT. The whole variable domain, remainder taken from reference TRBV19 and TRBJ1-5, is DGGITQSPKYLFRKEGQNVTLSCEQNLNHDAMYWYRQDPGQGLRLIYYSQIVNDFQKGDIAEGYSVSREKKESFPLTVTSAQKNPTAFYLCASRGVAQHFGDGTRLSIL.

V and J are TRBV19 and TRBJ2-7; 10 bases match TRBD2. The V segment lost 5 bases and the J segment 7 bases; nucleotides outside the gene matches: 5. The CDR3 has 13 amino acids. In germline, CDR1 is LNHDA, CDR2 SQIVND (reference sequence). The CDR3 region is CASSFRLAGEQYF. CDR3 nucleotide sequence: TGTGCCAGTAGTTTCCGACTAGCGGGTGAGCAGTACTTC. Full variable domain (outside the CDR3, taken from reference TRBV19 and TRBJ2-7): DGGITQSPKYLFRKEGQNVTLSCEQNLNHDAMYWYRQDPGQGLRLIYYSQIVNDFQKGDIAEGYSVSREKKESFPLTVTSAQKNPTAFYLCASSFRLAGEQYFGPGTRLTVT.

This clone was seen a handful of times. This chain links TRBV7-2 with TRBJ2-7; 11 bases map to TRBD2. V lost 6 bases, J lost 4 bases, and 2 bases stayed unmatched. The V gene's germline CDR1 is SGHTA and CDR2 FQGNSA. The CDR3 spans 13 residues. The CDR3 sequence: CASRTSGTYEQYF. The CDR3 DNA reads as TGTGCCAGCAGGACTAGCGGGACATACGAGCAGTACTTC.

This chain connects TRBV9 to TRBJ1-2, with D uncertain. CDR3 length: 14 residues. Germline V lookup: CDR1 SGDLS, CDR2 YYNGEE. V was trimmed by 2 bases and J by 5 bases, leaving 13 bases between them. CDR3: CASSVGSSRYGYTF. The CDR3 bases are TGTGCCAGCAGCGTCGGGTCCAGCCGGTATGGCTACACCTTC.

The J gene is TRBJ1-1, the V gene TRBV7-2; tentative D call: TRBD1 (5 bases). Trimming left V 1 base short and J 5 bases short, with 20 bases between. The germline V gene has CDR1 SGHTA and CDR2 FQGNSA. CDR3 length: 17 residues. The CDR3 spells CASSLGSQWRGGTEAFF. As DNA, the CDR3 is TGTGCCAGCAGCTTAGGGTCGCAGTGGAGGGGAGGGACTGAAGCTTTCTTT.

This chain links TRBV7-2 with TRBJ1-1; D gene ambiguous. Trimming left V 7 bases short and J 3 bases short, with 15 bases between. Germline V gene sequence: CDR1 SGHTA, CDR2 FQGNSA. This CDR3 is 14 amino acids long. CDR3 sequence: CASTTLGSHTEAFF. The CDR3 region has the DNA TGTGCCAGCACCACGTTGGGGAGCCACACTGAAGCTTTCTTT. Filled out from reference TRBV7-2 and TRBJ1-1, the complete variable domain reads GAGVSQSPSNKVTEKGKDVELRCDPISGHTALYWYRQSLGQGLEFLIYFQGNSAPDKSGLPSDRFSAERTGGSVSTLTIQRTQQEDSAVYLCASTTLGSHTEAFFGQGTRLTVV.

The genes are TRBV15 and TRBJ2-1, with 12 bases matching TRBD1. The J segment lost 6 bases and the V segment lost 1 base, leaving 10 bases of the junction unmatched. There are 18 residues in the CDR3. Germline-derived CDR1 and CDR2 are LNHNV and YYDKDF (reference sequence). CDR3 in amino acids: CATSRGDRGRDRGNEQFF. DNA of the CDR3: TGTGCCACCAGCAGAGGGGACAGGGGGCGCGATAGGGGCAATGAGCAGTTCTTC.

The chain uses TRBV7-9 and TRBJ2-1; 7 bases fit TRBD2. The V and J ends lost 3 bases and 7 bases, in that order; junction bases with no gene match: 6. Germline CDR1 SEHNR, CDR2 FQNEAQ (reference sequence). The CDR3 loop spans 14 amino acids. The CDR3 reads CASSFGLEWNEQFF. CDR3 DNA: TGTGCCAGCAGCTTTGGACTAGAATGGAATGAGCAGTTCTTC. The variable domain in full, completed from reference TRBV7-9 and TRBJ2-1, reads DTGVSQNPRHKITKRGQNVTFRCDPISEHNRLYWYRQTLGQGPEFLTYFQNEAQLEKSRLLSDRFSAERPKGSFSTLEIQRTEQGDSAMYLCASSFGLEWNEQFFGPGTRLTVL.

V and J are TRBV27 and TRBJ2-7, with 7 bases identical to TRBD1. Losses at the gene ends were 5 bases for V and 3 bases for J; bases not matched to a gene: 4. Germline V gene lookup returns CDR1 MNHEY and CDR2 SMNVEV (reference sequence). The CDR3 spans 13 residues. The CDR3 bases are TGTGCCAGCAGTGGGGGACAGCACTACGAGCAGTACTTC. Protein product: CASSGGQHYEQYF.